This TCR beta chain originates from a study of T cell responses to AZD1222 COVID-19 vaccine (dated by TCRdb to the early 2020s). Regarding the research as a whole: AZD1222 recipients with second doses at about 4 weeks or about 12 weeks were pooled, because spike-specific TCR depth and breadth did not differ between schedules. A total of 230 to 250 trial participants underwent TCR sequencing, of whom 207 received two doses of AZD1222 and some 26 received two doses of the MenACWY control vaccine. Trial participants were enrolled by age into subgroups of 18-55, 56-69 and 70-plus years, and roughly 150, 30 and 60 TCR-sequenced participants, respectively, were included in these subgroups. Study-wide conclusions, independent of this receptor: Reportedly, close to half of the unique spike-specific TCRs recognized epitopes lying outside the regions that are mutated in the B.1.351 and B.1.1.7 variants. Spike-specific TCR breadth and depth rose significantly after two AZD1222 doses compared with day 0 and with MenACWY recipients. Only five to seven AZD1222 recipients were SARS-CoV-2 seropositive at baseline, limiting conclusions about previously exposed vaccinees. In the small 56-69-year group, the increase in depth fell short of significance, most likely because of low power. Because no day 14 peak-response samples were available, the repertoires could be characterized only after the peak T cell response. The vaccine-associated CD4 TCRs covered the entire spike protein, and the dominant responses fell in regions 160-218 and 743-854. Participants were mostly white British, with more females than males. The authors suggested clonal diversity may have been underestimated.

For this clone: Its binding antigen is unknown. Base qualities are not at hand, and no much larger clone is one base apart.

The time point label of this sample denotes: baseline before first vaccination. Vaccinee samples came from UK trials COV001 and COV002, including a single-blind randomized controlled phase 2/3 trial of AZD1222 (ChAdOx1 nCoV-19) in healthy adults. For TCRbeta chain sequencing, PBMC samples from trial participants were taken at day 0 and at day 28 after the second dose. The CDR3 regions of human TCRbeta chains were analyzed by immunosequencing. In the source study's methods: TCRs in the repertoires were matched against a reference library of SARS-CoV-2-specific TCRs that had been generated with the MIRA antigen-specificity platform. Breadth meant the fraction of unique TCRs that were SARS-CoV-2-associated, whereas depth meant the fraction of total T cells that were SARS-CoV-2-associated. Each spike-specific TCR was assigned to its reactive spike region and to a CD4 or CD8 class using the MIRA data. Log10-transformed breadth and depth values were compared by one-way ANOVA with Sidak's multiple comparisons tests. TCRdb mirrors the immuneACCESS table, restricted to in-frame sequences. Some clones are absent from its copies; in checked studies, under half trace to an unresolved V gene, and the reason for the others is unknown. V and J calls and clone size are those listed in that table; D and trimming were worked out from the DNA. The sample profile shows approximately 90,000 clones; roughly 89% of them were found once. The ten most abundant clones make up 2.2% of the sample.

The origin of this receptor is an adult in good health. Sample: peripheral blood, taken on day 0 of AZD1222 vaccination.

CDR3 protein: CASSLGTRGSGNTIYF. The DNA sequence is given as TGTGCCAGCAGCCTCGGGACACGTGGCTCTGGAAACACCATATATTTT. The sequence joins TRBV3-1 (or the pseudogene TRBV3-2) to TRBJ1-3, and perhaps TRBD1 as D gene, on 6 matching bases. V is shortened by 4 bases, J by 0 bases, and the region joining them spans 13 bases. The germline V gene (reference sequence) provides CDR1 LGHDT and CDR2 YNNKEL. Including cysteine and phenylalanine, the CDR3 has 16 amino acids. Only the CDR3 part of the read is kept: 48 bases, read in frame from the first base.